These T cell receptor beta chains were read from a single sample in a study of blood T cell repertoires in COVID-19. The protocol was immunoSEQ multiplex PCR, while the TCRdb copy is restricted to in-frame clones and leaves out a portion. The sample includes roughly 100,000 clones, around 90% of them seen just once. The sample was peripheral blood. The receptors shown here come from a woman of 80 years or more in a cohort sampled during active COVID-19. CDR3s include the opening cysteine and the closing phenylalanine or tryptophan. The D gene is left open where the match is weak. The size field is filled for only some rows; it gives once, few, many or a size class.

TRBJ1-3 NA TRBV13 NA TGTGCCAGCAGCCTCAGCGGACCCTCTGGAAACACCATATATTTT CASSLSGPSGNTIYF
TRBJ2-1 NA TRBV5-8 TRBD2 TGTGCCAGCACCGCTCCGTCGACTAGCGGGACCAATGAGCAGTTCTTC CASTAPSTSGTNEQFF
TRBJ1-4 NA TRBV2 NA TGTGCCAGCAGTGAAACGAGGGGGAAGAATGAAAAACTGTTTTTT CASSETRGKNEKLFF
TRBJ2-3 NA TRBV4-1 TRBD2 TGCGCCAGCAGGCACAGCGGGGCGGGAGGTACAGATACGCAGTATTTT CASRHSGAGGTDTQYF
TRBJ2-5 NA TRBV4-1 TRBD2 TGCGCCAGCAGCCACCTACCGAGGACTAGCGGGGGACAAGAGACCCAGTACTTC CASSHLPRTSGGQETQYF
TRBJ2-5 NA TRBV27 TRBD2 TGTGCCAGCAGTCGTGGGACTACCTTCCAAGAGACCCAGTACTTC CASSRGTTFQETQYF
TRBJ1-2 NA TRBV5-6 TRBD1 TGTGCCACCGAGAGGAGGGGGCGATTAAGGGGCTACACCTTC CATERRGRLRGYTF
TRBJ1-5 NA TRBV6-6 NA TGTGCCAGCGCCTCGGGGGGGCGGGACAATCAGCCCCAGCATTTT CASASGGRDNQPQHF
TRBJ2-7 once TRBV11-2 NA TGTGCCAGCAGCTTGGACGGGCCGGGGGAGCAGTACTTC CASSLDGPGEQYF
TRBJ2-1 NA TRBV10-2 NA TGCGCCAGCAGTGAGTCCGGTTTCTCCTACAATGAGCAGTTCTTC CASSESGFSYNEQFF
TRBJ2-3 NA TRBV11-2 NA TGTGCCAGCAGCCCGGGGGTAGCAGCCGATACGCAGTATTTT CASSPGVAADTQYF
TRBJ1-5 once TRBV28 NA TGTGCCAGCAATACAGGGAGTATCAATCAGCCCCAGCATTTT CASNTGSINQPQHF
TRBJ1-5 few TRBV19 TRBD1 TGTGCCAGTAGTACGCTACAGGGGCAGGGCCAGCCCCAGCATTTT CASSTLQGQGQPQHF
TRBJ2-5 NA TRBV15 NA TGTGCCACCAGCAGAGATCTAGGGAAACTAGCCGGGGGGACCCAGTACTTC CATSRDLGKLAGGTQYF
TRBJ2-1 NA TRBV7-3 NA TGTGCCAGCGCGGAAAGCTCCTACAATGAGCAGTTCTTC CASAESSYNEQFF
TRBJ2-7 NA TRBV23-1 TRBD1 TGCGCCAGCAGTCACCGCAGGGGGAACGAGCAGTACTTC CASSHRRGNEQYF
TRBJ2-5 NA TRBV5-1 TRBD1 TGCGCCAGCAGCTGGGGACAGGGTTTGAAGACCCAGTACTTC CASSWGQGLKTQYF
TRBJ1-5 NA TRBV19 NA TGTGCCAGTAGTATGGAAGGCCCCCTAGCCCAGCATTTT CASSMEGPLAQHF
TRBJ1-1 NA TRBV14 NA TGTGCCAGCAGCTACGACAATGAAGCTTTCTTT CASSYDNEAFF
TRBJ2-1 NA TRBV5-4 NA TGTGCCAGCAGCTGGGGGTATGGGACACAGTACAATGAGCAGTTCTTC CASSWGYGTQYNEQFF
TRBJ2-7 NA TRBV12-3/TRBV12-4 NA TGTGCCAGCAGTCCCTCCTTGGAGCAGTACTTC CASSPSLEQYF
TRBJ1-2 NA TRBV20-1 NA TGCAGTGCTAGTTTTCAGGGCCATGCTAACTATGGCTACACCTTC CSASFQGHANYGYTF
TRBJ2-5 NA TRBV7-7 TRBD2 TGTGCTAGCGGGCCGACAGCCTTGGGCGAGACCCAGTACTTC CASGPTALGETQYF
TRBJ2-2 NA TRBV19 TRBD1 TGTGCCAGTAGTAAAGGACAGGGGGCAATAGGGAACACCGGGGAGCTGTTTTTT CASSKGQGAIGNTGELFF
TRBJ2-3 NA TRBV5-1 NA TGCGCCAGCAGCCCCTCCGGGCCCGGTTCCGAAGAGGGTACGCAGTATTTT CASSPSGPGSEEGTQYF
TRBJ2-2 NA TRBV5-1 TRBD2 TGCGCCAGCAGAAATAGCGGGTCAATGGGGGAGCTGTTTTTT CASRNSGSMGELFF
TRBJ2-3 NA TRBV6-5 NA TGTGCCAGCAGTTCCCCAGGGTGGGATACGCAGTATTTT CASSSPGWDTQYF
TRBJ2-1 NA TRBV19 TRBD2 TGTGCCAGTAGTTGGACTAGCGGGGGGCGAGGGGGTGAGCAGTTCTTC CASSWTSGGRGGEQFF
TRBJ1-5 once TRBV14 NA TGTGCCAGCAGCCAAGAACAATCGCAGCCCCAGCATTTT CASSQEQSQPQHF
TRBJ2-2 NA TRBV7-2 TRBD2 TGTGCCAGCGGACCACTAGCGGGAGGGGCCGGGGAGCTGTTTTTT CASGPLAGGAGELFF
TRBJ1-2 NA TRBV27 NA TGTGCCAGCAGTTCGCAGGGGCCCACCACGTTAGCTAACTATGGCTACACCTTC CASSSQGPTTLANYGYTF
TRBJ2-2 NA TRBV2 TRBD2 TGTGCCAGCAGTCCCCGGACTAGTAGGTCCGGGGAGCTGTTTTTT CASSPRTSRSGELFF
TRBJ2-1 NA TRBV10-3 TRBD2 TGTGCCATCAGTGGGGCCACCGGGACTAGCGGGAGTGGGGGGTTTTACGATGAGCAGTTCTTC CAISGATGTSGSGGFYDEQFF
TRBJ1-2 NA TRBV5-4 TRBD1 TGTGCCAGCAGCCCGGCGACAGGGACCCCCTCAGGCTATGGCTACACCTTC CASSPATGTPSGYGYTF
TRBJ2-1 NA TRBV11-2 TRBD2 TGTGCCAGCAGCTTAGGTAGCGGGGGACCCTACAATGAGCAGTTCTTC CASSLGSGGPYNEQFF
TRBJ1-1 NA TRBV7-6 TRBD1 TGTGCCAGCAGCTCACAGGGGGGGAGCGAAGCTTTCTTT CASSSQGGSEAFF
TRBJ2-7 NA TRBV11-2 TRBD2 TGTGCCAGCAGCTTAGCTAGCGGCACGTACGAGCAGTACTTC CASSLASGTYEQYF
TRBJ1-2 few TRBV19 TRBD1 TGTGCCAGTACCGTTACCGGGACAGGGAGCGTTACTTATGGCTACACCTTC CASTVTGTGSVTYGYTF
TRBJ2-2 NA TRBV19 TRBD2 TGTGCCAGTAATATAGGCGGGAGTATCACCGGGGAGCTGTTTTTT CASNIGGSITGELFF
TRBJ1-5 few TRBV18 NA TGTGCCAGCTCACCCCGGCAAGGGGGTATCACGGATCAGCCCCAGCATTTT CASSPRQGGITDQPQHF
TRBJ2-7 NA TRBV6-6 TRBD2 TGTGCCAGCAGCCAACGAGGCGGGGGGACCTACGAGCAGTACTTC CASSQRGGGTYEQYF
TRBJ1-1 NA TRBV24-1 TRBD1 TGTGCCACCAGTGGTGTAGGCGGCAGGGGGCCTGGCACTGAAGCTTTCTTT CATSGVGGRGPGTEAFF
TRBJ2-1 NA TRBV18 NA TGTGCCAGCTCACCATCTCGGACTACCAACAATGAGCAGTTCTTC CASSPSRTTNNEQFF
TRBJ1-2 once TRBV10-3 NA TGTGCCATCAGTGATAGTAGACTTAACTATGGCTACACCTTC CAISDSRLNYGYTF
TRBJ2-1 NA TRBV3-1/TRBV3-2 TRBD2 TGTGCCAGCAGCCCCGGACTAGCCGGCTCCTACAATGAGCAGTTCTTC CASSPGLAGSYNEQFF
TRBJ2-1 NA TRBV27 NA TGTGCCAGCAGCCGAAATCTTGACAGTGGGTCTGAGCAGTTCTTC CASSRNLDSGSEQFF
TRBJ2-7 NA TRBV12-5 NA TGTGCTAGTGGTTTTCGGGGCTTGGAGGGCTTC CASGFRGLEGF
TRBJ1-2 few TRBV5-4 TRBD1 TGTGCCAGCAGCCAGGGACAGAACTATGGCTACACCTTC CASSQGQNYGYTF
TRBJ1-6 NA TRBV19 NA TGTGCCAGTAGTATCCCCAGGACAGCAGGGAATTCACCCCTCCACTTT CASSIPRTAGNSPLHF
TRBJ2-1 NA TRBV3-1/TRBV3-2 TRBD2 TGTGCCAGCAGCCCGAATTGGGGGGGAGACAATGAGCAGTTCTTC CASSPNWGGDNEQFF
TRBJ1-4 NA TRBV7-7 NA TGTGCTAGCAGCCCGGGACTCTCAACTAATGAAAAACTGTTTTTT CASSPGLSTNEKLFF
TRBJ1-2 NA TRBV7-2 NA TGTGCCAGCAGCTTCGGCTCCCGCGGTGGCTACACCTTC CASSFGSRGGYTF
TRBJ2-1 NA TRBV7-6 NA TGTGCCAGCAGCGCTAGCTTGACAGGCTACAATGAGCAGTTCTTC CASSASLTGYNEQFF
TRBJ2-3 once TRBV7-2 NA TGTGCCAGCAGCTTAAATCCCCTATCCGATACGCAGTATTTT CASSLNPLSDTQYF